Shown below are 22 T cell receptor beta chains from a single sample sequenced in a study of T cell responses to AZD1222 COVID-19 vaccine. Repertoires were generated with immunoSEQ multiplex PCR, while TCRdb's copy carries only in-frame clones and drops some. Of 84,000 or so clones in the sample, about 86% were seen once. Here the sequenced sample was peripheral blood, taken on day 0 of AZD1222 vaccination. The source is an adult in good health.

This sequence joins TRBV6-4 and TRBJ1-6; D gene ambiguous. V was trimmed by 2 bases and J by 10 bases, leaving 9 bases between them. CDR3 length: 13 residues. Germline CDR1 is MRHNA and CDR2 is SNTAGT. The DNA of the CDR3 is TGTGCCAGCAGTGACGATAGGCAGTCACCCCTCCACTTT. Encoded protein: CASSDDRQSPLHF.

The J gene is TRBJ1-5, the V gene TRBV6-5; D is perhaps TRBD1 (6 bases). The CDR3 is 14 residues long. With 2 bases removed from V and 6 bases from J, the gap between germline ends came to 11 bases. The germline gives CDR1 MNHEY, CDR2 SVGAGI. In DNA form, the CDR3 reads TGTGCCAGCAGTTACAGTAGGGGGAGTCAGCCCCAGCATTTT. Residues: CASSYSRGSQPQHF.

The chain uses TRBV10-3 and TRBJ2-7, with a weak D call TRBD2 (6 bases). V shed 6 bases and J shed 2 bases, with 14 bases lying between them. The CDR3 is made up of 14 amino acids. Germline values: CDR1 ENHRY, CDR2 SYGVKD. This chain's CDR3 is CAIRPGLGPYEQYF. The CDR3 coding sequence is TGTGCCATCAGGCCGGGACTGGGTCCCTACGAGCAGTACTTC.

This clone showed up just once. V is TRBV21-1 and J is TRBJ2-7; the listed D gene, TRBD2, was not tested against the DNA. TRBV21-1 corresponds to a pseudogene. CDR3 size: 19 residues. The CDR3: CASSKGCGLAGVRSYEQYF. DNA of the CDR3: TGTGCCAGCAGCAAGGGTTGTGGACTAGCGGGAGTTCGGTCCTACGAGCAGTACTTC.

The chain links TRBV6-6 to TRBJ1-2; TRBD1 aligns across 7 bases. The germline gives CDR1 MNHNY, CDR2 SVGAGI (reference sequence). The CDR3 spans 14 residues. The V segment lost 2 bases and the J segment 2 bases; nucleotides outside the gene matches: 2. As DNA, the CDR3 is TGTGCCAGCAGTTACCGGGACAGCAACTATGGCTACACCTTC. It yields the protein CASSYRDSNYGYTF.

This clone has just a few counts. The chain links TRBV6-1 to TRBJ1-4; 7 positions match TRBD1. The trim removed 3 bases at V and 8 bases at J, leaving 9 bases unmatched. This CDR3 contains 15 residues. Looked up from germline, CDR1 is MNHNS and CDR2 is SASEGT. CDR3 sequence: CASSDSDRVSEKLFF. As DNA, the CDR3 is TGTGCCAGCAGTGATTCAGACAGGGTGTCCGAAAAACTGTTTTTT.

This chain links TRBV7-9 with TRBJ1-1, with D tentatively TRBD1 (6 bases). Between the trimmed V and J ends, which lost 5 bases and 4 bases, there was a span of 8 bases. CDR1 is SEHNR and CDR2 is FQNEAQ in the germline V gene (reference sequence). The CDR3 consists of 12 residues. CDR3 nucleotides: TGTGCCAGCAGCCGGGACATCACTGAAGCTTTCTTT. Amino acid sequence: CASSRDITEAFF.

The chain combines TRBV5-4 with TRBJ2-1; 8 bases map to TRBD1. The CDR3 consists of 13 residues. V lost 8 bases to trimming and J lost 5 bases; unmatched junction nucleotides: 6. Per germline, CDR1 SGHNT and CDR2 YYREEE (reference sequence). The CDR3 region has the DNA TGTGCCAGTGCGGGACAGGCTAACAATGAGCAGTTCTTC. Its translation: CASAGQANNEQFF.

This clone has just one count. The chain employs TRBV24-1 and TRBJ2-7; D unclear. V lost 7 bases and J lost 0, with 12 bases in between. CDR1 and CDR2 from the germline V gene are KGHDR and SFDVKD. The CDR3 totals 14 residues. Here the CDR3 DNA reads TGTGCCACCAGCAGCCCGCAGAGCTCCTACGAGCAGTACTTC. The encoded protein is CATSSPQSSYEQYF.

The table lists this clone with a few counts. Here the CDR3 DNA reads TGTGCCAGTAGTTCGGAGTACGAGCAGTACTTC. Translation gives CASSSEYEQYF. This chain uses TRBV19 with TRBJ2-7; D uncertain. There are 11 residues in the CDR3. V lost 5 bases and J lost 4, with 6 bases in between. CDR1 is LNHDA, CDR2 SQIVND, per germline (reference sequence).

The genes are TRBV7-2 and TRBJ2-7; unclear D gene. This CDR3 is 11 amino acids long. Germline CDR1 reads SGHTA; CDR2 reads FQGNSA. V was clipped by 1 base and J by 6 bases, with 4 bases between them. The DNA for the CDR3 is TGTGCCAGCAGCTTAGGGCGCGAGCAGTACTTC. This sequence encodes CASSLGREQYF.

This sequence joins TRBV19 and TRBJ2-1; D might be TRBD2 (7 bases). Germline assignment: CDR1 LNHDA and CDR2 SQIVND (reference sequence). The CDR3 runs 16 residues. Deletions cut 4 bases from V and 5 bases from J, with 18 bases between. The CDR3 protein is CASSSPRGAAHNEQFF. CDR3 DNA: TGTGCCAGTAGTAGCCCTCGGGGGGCGGCTCACAATGAGCAGTTCTTC.

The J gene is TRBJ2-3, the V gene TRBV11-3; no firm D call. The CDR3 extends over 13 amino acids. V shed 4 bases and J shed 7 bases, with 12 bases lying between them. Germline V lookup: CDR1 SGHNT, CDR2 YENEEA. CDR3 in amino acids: CASSSSSANTQYF. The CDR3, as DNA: TGTGCCAGCAGCTCGTCAAGTGCAAATACGCAGTATTTT.

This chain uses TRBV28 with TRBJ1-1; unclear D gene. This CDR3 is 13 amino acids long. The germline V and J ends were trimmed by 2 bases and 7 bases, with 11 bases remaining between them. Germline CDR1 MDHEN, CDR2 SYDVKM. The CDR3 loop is CASSLGRSGEAFF. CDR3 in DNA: TGTGCCAGCAGTTTAGGTAGGTCAGGTGAAGCTTTCTTT.

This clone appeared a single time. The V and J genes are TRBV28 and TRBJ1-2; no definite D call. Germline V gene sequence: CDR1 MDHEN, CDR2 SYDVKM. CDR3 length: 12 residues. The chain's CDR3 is CATEGSGYGYTF. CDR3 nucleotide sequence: TGTGCTACTGAGGGTAGCGGCTATGGCTACACCTTC.

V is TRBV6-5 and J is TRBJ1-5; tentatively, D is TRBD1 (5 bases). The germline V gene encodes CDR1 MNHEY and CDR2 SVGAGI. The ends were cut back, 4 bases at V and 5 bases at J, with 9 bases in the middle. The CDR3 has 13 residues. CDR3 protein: CASSFRGHQPQHF. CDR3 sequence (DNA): TGTGCCAGCAGTTTCCGGGGCCATCAGCCCCAGCATTTT.

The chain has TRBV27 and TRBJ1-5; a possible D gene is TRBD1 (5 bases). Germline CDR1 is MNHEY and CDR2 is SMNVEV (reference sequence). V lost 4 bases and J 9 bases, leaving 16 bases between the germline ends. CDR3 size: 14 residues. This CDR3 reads CASSSLGGATPQHF. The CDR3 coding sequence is TGTGCCAGCAGTTCGCTCGGAGGGGCGACGCCCCAGCATTTT.

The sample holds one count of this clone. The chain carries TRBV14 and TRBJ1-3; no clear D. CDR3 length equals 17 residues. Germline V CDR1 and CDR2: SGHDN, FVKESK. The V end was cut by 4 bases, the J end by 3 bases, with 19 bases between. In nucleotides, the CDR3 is TGTGCCAGCAGCCCAAGCCCGGGTATTATAGGTGGAAACACCATATATTTT. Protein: CASSPSPGIIGGNTIYF.

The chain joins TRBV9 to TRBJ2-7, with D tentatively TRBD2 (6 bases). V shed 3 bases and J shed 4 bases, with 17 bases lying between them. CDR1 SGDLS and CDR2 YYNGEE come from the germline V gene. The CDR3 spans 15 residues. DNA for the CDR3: TGTGCCAGCAGCGCAAGTAGGGTCGGGACTTACGAGCAGTACTTC. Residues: CASSASRVGTYEQYF.

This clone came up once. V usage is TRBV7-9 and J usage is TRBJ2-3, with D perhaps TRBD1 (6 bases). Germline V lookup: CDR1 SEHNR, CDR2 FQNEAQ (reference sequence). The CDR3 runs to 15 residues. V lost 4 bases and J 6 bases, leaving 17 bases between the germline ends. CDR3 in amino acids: CASSSQGAATDTQYF. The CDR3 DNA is TGTGCCAGCAGCTCACAGGGAGCGGCCACTGATACGCAGTATTTT.

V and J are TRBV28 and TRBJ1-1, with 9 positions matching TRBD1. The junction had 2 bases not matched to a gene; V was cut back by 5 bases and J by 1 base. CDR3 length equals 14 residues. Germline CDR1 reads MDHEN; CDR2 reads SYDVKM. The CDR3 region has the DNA TGTGCCAGCAGTCTACAGGGGGCGAACACTGAAGCTTTCTTT. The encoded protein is CASSLQGANTEAFF.

Here the CDR3 DNA reads TGTGCCAGCAGCCCGGAGTACCGTACGGCAGATACGCAGTATTTT. Its translation: CASSPEYRTADTQYF. The V and J genes are TRBV11-3 and TRBJ2-3; D is undetermined. CDR1 is SGHNT, CDR2 YENEEA, per germline. V was pared by 5 bases and J by 4 bases, with 16 bases between. This CDR3 spans 15 amino acids.